Following are 5 T cell receptor beta chains from one sample sequenced in a study of T cell responses to AZD1222 COVID-19 vaccine. Assay: immunoSEQ multiplex PCR; the TCRdb copy retains only in-frame clones and omits some. The repertoire holds some 120,000 clones, with nearly 95% as singletons. The sequencing used peripheral blood, collected on day 0 of AZD1222 vaccination. Receptors originate from an adult in good health.

J is TRBJ1-5 and V is TRBV7-8, with 8 bases matching TRBD1. This CDR3 has 17 amino acids. V was clipped by 5 bases and J by 0 bases; unmatched bases: 9. The germline V gene has CDR1 SGHVS and CDR2 FQNEAQ. Here the CDR3 reads CASSRRQGAYSNQPQHF. CDR3 DNA: TGTGCCAGCAGCCGGAGGCAGGGGGCCTATAGCAATCAGCCCCAGCATTTT.

This sequence joins TRBV5-6 and TRBJ2-3; 11 bases match TRBD1. The CDR3 runs 17 residues. Looked up from germline, CDR1 is SGHDT and CDR2 is YYEEEE. V dropped 0 bases and J dropped 3; count of bases not matched to a gene: 6. CDR3 coding DNA: TGTGCCAGCAGCTTGGCCGTGGGACAGGGGGTGACAGATACGCAGTATTTT. Encoded protein: CASSLAVGQGVTDTQYF.

The V call is TRBV10-3, the J call TRBJ2-2; 7 nucleotides agree with TRBD1. Trimming took 6 bases from V and 1 from J; bases not matched to a gene: 2. The CDR3 has 14 amino acids. Germline CDR1 ENHRY, CDR2 SYGVKD. The CDR3 reads CAIRYRGNTGELFF. In nucleotides, the CDR3 is TGTGCCATCAGATACAGGGGGAACACCGGGGAGCTGTTTTTT.

This chain joins TRBV11-2 and TRBJ1-1, with a tentative D call TRBD1 (6 bases). CDR1 and CDR2 (germline): SGHAT, FQNNGV. The CDR3 contains 11 residues. Trimming removed 5 bases from V and 11 bases from J, with 12 bases in between. In DNA, the CDR3 is TGTGCCAGCAGCAACCGGGACACGGCTTTCTTT. Residues: CASSNRDTAFF.

CDR3: CASSVLGVEQFF. The CDR3 nucleotides are TGTGCCAGCAGCGTGCTGGGGGTTGAGCAGTTCTTC. The chain has TRBV27 and TRBJ2-1; either TRBD1 or TRBD2 may supply D (5 bases each). The germline V gene has CDR1 MNHEY and CDR2 SMNVEV (reference sequence). Deletions cut 6 bases from V and 9 bases from J, with 12 bases between. The CDR3 contains 12 residues.